This record covers a single T cell receptor (beta chain). What it binds is not known. Indicated time point: blood 2 weeks post-SBRT. Treatment defined: 15 Gy SBRT to primary tumor, nephrectomy 4 weeks later. Blood was sampled at baseline, 2 weeks and 4 weeks after SBRT. The tumor was a clear cell renal cell carcinoma. CDR1 and CDR2 from the germline V gene are MDHEN and SYDVKM. The CDR3 spans 12 residues. V was pared by 2 bases and J by 15 bases, with 7 bases of the junction left unmatched. These data originate in a study of radiation and T cells in renal cell carcinoma. Findings and limits, study-wide: Top tumor clonotypes rose in blood 2 weeks post-radiation, then contracted.

TCRdb's table, derived via immunoSEQ multiplex PCR, lists solely in-frame clones and lacks some. The sample has 60,000 to 80,000 clones, 82% seen once. The sequenced sample was blood, obtained from a patient whose treatment included radiotherapy and nephrectomy. This chain connects TRBV28 to TRBJ2-1, with 7 bases lining up with TRBD1. The receptor was derived from a man in his sixties with renal cell carcinoma. CDR3 bases: TGTGCCAGCAGTTTAAGGGACAGTGCTAGGTTCTTC. Translating it yields CASSLRDSARFF. Full variable domain (outside the CDR3, taken from reference TRBV28 and TRBJ2-1): DVKVTQSSRYLVKRTGEKVFLECVQDMDHENMFWYRQDPGLGLRLIYFSYDVKMKEKGDIPEGYSVSREKKERFSLILESASTNQTSMYLCASSLRDSARFFGPGTRLTVL.